The next 2 T cell receptor beta chains were all read from a single sample in a study of blood T cell repertoires in COVID-19. The protocol was immunoSEQ multiplex PCR, while the TCRdb copy is restricted to in-frame clones and leaves out a portion. The data contain roughly 170,000 clones, about 84% of them singletons. The sequencing input was peripheral blood. The receptors shown here come from a human donor in a cohort sampled during active COVID-19.

V and J are TRBV2 and TRBJ2-5; TRBD2 agrees at 8 bases. CDR1 is SNHLY and CDR2 is FYNNEI in the germline V gene. The CDR3 sequence is 15 residues long. The V gene end was trimmed by 2 bases and the J gene end by 1 base; junction bases not matched to a gene: 3. The CDR3 DNA is TGTGCCAGCAGTGAATGGCGGGGGGCCCAAGAGACCCAGTACTTC. It yields the protein CASSEWRGAQETQYF.

V and J are TRBV11-2 and TRBJ2-7, with 10 bases matching TRBD2. The length of the CDR3 is 15 residues. V gave up 3 bases and J gave up 0 bases; unmatched junction bases: 2. Germline CDR1 and CDR2: SGHAT and FQNNGV. The CDR3 coding sequence is TGTGCCAGCAGCTTTGGACTAGCGGACTCCTACGAGCAGTACTTC. The encoded protein is CASSFGLADSYEQYF.